This note documents a single T cell receptor (beta chain) sequence. Its specificity is not known. Sequenced by immunoSEQ multiplex PCR; TCRdb stores in-frame clones only, minus some. This sample has tens of thousands of clones, with roughly 85% found just once. The data derive from a study of memory CD4+ T cells and cytomegalovirus serostatus. The sort gate was single viable CD3+CD4+CD8-CD45RO+ cells for memory CD4+ T cells. CD4+ T cells were isolated by positive magnetic selection. Study-wide results and caveats: The CMV-associated TCR signature appears largely within the CD4+ memory repertoire.

Sequenced input: memory CD4+ T cells from blood. This clonotype was obtained from an adult in good health and CMV-seronegative. Some clones in this sample may be carry-over from other donors' samples.

CDR3 bases: TGTGCCAGCAGCTTAGGTGTAGCGCAGAATGAGCAGTTCTTC. This codes for CASSLGVAQNEQFF. V usage is TRBV11-3 and J usage is TRBJ2-1; a weak D match, TRBD2 (5 bases). The CDR3 runs 14 residues. Germline lookup yields CDR1 SGHNT and CDR2 YENEEA. Trimming took 1 base from V and 7 from J, leaving 11 bases between them.